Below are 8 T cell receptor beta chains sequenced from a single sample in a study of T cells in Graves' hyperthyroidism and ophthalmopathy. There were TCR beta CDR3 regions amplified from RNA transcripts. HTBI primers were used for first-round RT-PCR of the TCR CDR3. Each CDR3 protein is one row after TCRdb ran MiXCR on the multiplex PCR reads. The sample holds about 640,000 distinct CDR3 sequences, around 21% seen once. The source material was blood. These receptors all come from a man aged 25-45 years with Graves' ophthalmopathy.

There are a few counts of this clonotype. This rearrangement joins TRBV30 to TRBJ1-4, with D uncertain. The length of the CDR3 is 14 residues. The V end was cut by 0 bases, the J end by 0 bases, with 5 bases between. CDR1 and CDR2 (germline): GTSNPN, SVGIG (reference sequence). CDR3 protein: CAWSVGSTNEKLFF. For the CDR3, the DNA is TGTGCCTGGAGTGTAGGTTCAACTAATGAAAAACTGTTTTTT. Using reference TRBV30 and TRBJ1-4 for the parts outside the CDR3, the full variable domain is SQTIHQWPATLVQPVGSPLSLECTVEGTSNPNLYWYRQAAGRGLQLLFYSVGIGQISSEVPQNLSASRPQDRQFILSSKKLLLSDSGFYLCAWSVGSTNEKLFFGSGTQLSVL.

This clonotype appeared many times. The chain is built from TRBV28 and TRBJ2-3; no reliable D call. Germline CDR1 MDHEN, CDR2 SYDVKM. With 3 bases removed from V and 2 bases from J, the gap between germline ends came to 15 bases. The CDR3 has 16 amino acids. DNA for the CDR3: TGTGCCAGCAGTTTTAGTAGCACCACCTTCACAGATACGCAGTATTTT. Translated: CASSFSSTTFTDTQYF.

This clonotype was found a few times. The CDR3 DNA reads TGTGCCACCAGTGATCCCACTAGCGGACACAATGAGCAGTTCTTC. Amino acid sequence: CATSDPTSGHNEQFF. This sequence joins TRBV24-1 and TRBJ2-1; 8 nucleotides agree with TRBD2. Germline-derived CDR1 and CDR2 are KGHDR and SFDVKD. This CDR3 spans 15 amino acids. The V segment lost 3 bases and the J segment 5 bases; nucleotides outside the gene matches: 5.

The DNA of the CDR3 is TGTGCCAGCGGAACCGGGGAGTCCTACTCAACCCAGCATTTT. The encoded protein is CASGTGESYSTQHF. The chain combines TRBV28 with TRBJ1-5; unclear D gene. The V end lost 8 bases, the J end lost 11 bases, and 22 bases lay between the germline ends. The CDR3 has 14 residues. Germline V lookup: CDR1 MDHEN, CDR2 SYDVKM.

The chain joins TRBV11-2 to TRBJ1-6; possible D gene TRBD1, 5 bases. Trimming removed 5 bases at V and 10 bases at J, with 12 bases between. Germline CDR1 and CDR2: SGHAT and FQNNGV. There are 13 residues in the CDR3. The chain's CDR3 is CASSEQVTSPLHF. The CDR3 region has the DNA TGTGCCAGCAGCGAACAGGTCACCTCACCCCTCCACTTT.

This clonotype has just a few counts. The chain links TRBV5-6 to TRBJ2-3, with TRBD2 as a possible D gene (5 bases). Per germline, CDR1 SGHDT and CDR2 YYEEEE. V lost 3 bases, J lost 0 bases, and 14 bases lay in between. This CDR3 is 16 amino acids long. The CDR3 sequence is CASSSFGKTSTDTQYF. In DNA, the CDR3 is TGTGCCAGCAGCTCCTTCGGGAAAACTAGCACAGATACGCAGTATTTT. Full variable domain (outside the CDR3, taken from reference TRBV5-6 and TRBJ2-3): DAGVTQSPTHLIKTRGQQVTLRCSPKSGHDTVSWYQQALGQGPQFIFQYYEEEERQRGNFPDRFSGHQFPNYSSELNVNALLLGDSALYLCASSSFGKTSTDTQYFGPGTRLTVL.

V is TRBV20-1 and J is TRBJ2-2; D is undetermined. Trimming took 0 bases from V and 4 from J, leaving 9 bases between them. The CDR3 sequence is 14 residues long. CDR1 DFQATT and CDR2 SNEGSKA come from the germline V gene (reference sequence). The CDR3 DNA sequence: TGCAGTGCTAGAGAACGACACATCACCGGGGAGCTGTTTTTT. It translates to CSARERHITGELFF.

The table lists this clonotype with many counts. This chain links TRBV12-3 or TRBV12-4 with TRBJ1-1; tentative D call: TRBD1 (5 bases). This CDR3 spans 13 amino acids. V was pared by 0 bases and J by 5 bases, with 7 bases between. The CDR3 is CASSLARGTEAFF. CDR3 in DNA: TGTGCCAGCAGTTTAGCGAGGGGTACTGAAGCTTTCTTT.